A single sample is the source of the 22 T cell receptor beta chains below, sequenced in a study of blood T cell repertoires in COVID-19. TCRdb keeps only in-frame clones here, not all; method: immunoSEQ multiplex PCR. The sample has 60,000 to 75,000 clones, about 82% seen once. Sequenced sample: peripheral blood. These receptors were obtained from a human donor in a cohort sampled during active COVID-19.

V and J are TRBV5-1 and TRBJ1-2; 7 bases line up with TRBD1. The germline V gene has CDR1 SGHRS and CDR2 YFSETQ. This CDR3 is built from 14 residues. V gave up 4 bases and J gave up 5 bases; unmatched junction bases: 8. DNA for the CDR3: TGCGCCAGCAGCCTGCAAGGGACAGATTATGGCTACACCTTC. Its translation: CASSLQGTDYGYTF.

V and J are TRBV19 and TRBJ2-3; D might be TRBD1 (6 bases). Trimming removed 3 bases from V and 2 bases from J, with 15 bases in between. The CDR3 has 16 residues. CDR1 is LNHDA, CDR2 SQIVND, per germline (reference sequence). As DNA, the CDR3 is TGTGCCAGTAGTATCAGGCAGGGGCCTTTCACAGATACGCAGTATTTT. The encoded protein is CASSIRQGPFTDTQYF. Supplemented by reference TRBV19 and TRBJ2-3, the full variable domain reads DGGITQSPKYLFRKEGQNVTLSCEQNLNHDAMYWYRQDPGQGLRLIYYSQIVNDFQKGDIAEGYSVSREKKESFPLTVTSAQKNPTAFYLCASSIRQGPFTDTQYFGPGTRLTVL.

The J gene is TRBJ1-2, the V gene TRBV30; D perhaps matches TRBD1 (5 bases). This CDR3 is 12 amino acids long. V gave up 7 bases and J gave up 7 bases, with 16 bases separating them. The germline V gene has CDR1 GTSNPN and CDR2 SVGIG (reference sequence). CDR3 sequence (DNA): TGTGCCTTATACGGGACTGTAGGTGGCTACACCTTC. The encoded protein is CALYGTVGGYTF. Looking up the rest from reference TRBV30 and TRBJ1-2 gives the full variable domain: SQTIHQWPATLVQPVGSPLSLECTVEGTSNPNLYWYRQAAGRGLQLLFYSVGIGQISSEVPQNLSASRPQDRQFILSSKKLLLSDSGFYLCALYGTVGGYTFGSGTRLTVV.

The V call is TRBV15, the J call TRBJ2-1, with D possibly TRBD2 on 6 matching bases. The CDR3 has 14 amino acids. V was cut by 5 bases and J by 12 bases, with 20 bases left in between. From germline, CDR1 is LNHNV and CDR2 YYDKDF (reference sequence). The CDR3 DNA sequence: TGTGCCACCAGCTGGCGCCGGGACTCATATGGGCAGTTCTTC. It encodes CATSWRRDSYGQFF.

The CDR3 nucleotides read TGTGCCAGCAGCGCATCGGACAGGCGAGAGACCCAGTACTTC. Its translation: CASSASDRRETQYF. V and J are TRBV5-4 and TRBJ2-5, with TRBD1 matching 7 bases. Germline trimming cut 4 bases from V and 4 bases from J; bases unmatched to any gene: 7. Germline CDR1 reads SGHNT; CDR2 reads YYREEE (reference sequence). This CDR3 spans 14 amino acids.

The chain couples TRBV27 to TRBJ2-2; 7 bases are a match to TRBD2. CDR1 MNHEY and CDR2 SMNVEV come from the germline V gene (reference sequence). CDR3 length: 17 amino acids. V trimming: 0 bases; J trimming: 3 bases; junction bases outside the gene matches: 7. The CDR3 protein is CASSLSRLAVDTGELFF. Written as DNA, the CDR3 is TGTGCCAGCAGTTTATCCCGACTAGCCGTGGACACCGGGGAGCTGTTTTTT.

The chain employs TRBV6-2 or TRBV6-3 and TRBJ2-5, with 9 positions matching TRBD1. V lost 0 bases and J lost 5; bases outside the gene matches: 1. The CDR3 length is 14 residues. Germline V CDR1 and CDR2: MNHEY, SVGEGT. The CDR3 DNA sequence: TGTGCCAGCAGTTACTCTGGGACAGGGGAGACCCAGTACTTC. This encodes CASSYSGTGETQYF.

This clone was picked up one time. The rearrangement links TRBV4-2 to TRBJ2-7, with 9 bases identical to TRBD2. Per germline, CDR1 LGHNA and CDR2 YNFKEQ. The CDR3 length is 16 residues. V was clipped by 0 bases and J by 7 bases; unmatched bases: 10. The CDR3 sequence is CASSQDVASGVGEQYF. The DNA of the CDR3 is TGTGCCAGCAGCCAAGATGTGGCTAGCGGGGTCGGGGAGCAGTACTTC.

The gene calls are TRBV5-6 and TRBJ1-1; D is perhaps TRBD1 (5 bases). Germline V lookup: CDR1 SGHDT, CDR2 YYEEEE. V shed 3 bases and J shed 0 bases, with 12 bases lying between them. There are 15 residues in the CDR3. The CDR3 is CASSSMDKLNTEAFF. DNA for the CDR3: TGTGCCAGCAGCTCCATGGACAAACTGAACACTGAAGCTTTCTTT. Drawing the rest from reference TRBV5-6 and TRBJ1-1, the complete variable domain is DAGVTQSPTHLIKTRGQQVTLRCSPKSGHDTVSWYQQALGQGPQFIFQYYEEEERQRGNFPDRFSGHQFPNYSSELNVNALLLGDSALYLCASSSMDKLNTEAFFGQGTRLTVV.

This chain joins TRBV9 and TRBJ1-5; a weak D match, TRBD1 (6 bases). CDR1 is SGDLS, CDR2 YYNGEE, per germline. This CDR3 region has 15 residues. Trimming left V 0 bases short and J 3 bases short, with 10 bases between. The DNA for the CDR3 is TGTGCCAGCAGCGTAGGGTCAGGGGCCAATCAGCCCCAGCATTTT. Amino acids: CASSVGSGANQPQHF.

The chain combines TRBV2 with TRBJ1-6; tentatively, D is TRBD1 (5 bases). CDR3 size: 15 residues. V shed 4 bases and J shed 7 bases, with 14 bases lying between them. From germline, CDR1 is SNHLY and CDR2 FYNNEI. Written as DNA, the CDR3 is TGTGCCAGCAGTGTTCAGGGAATGGAGAATTCACCCCTCCACTTT. Residues: CASSVQGMENSPLHF.

This rearrangement joins TRBV19 to TRBJ1-4; 7 nucleotides match TRBD1. The length of the CDR3 is 15 residues. J was trimmed by 0 bases and V by 6 bases; bases with no gene match: 4. Germline V gene data show CDR1 as LNHDA and CDR2 as SQIVND (reference sequence). The DNA for the CDR3 is TGTGCCAGTAGGACAGGGCGTGCAACTAATGAAAAACTGTTTTTT. Translating gives CASRTGRATNEKLFF.

This clone was picked up a small number of times. This chain links TRBV20-1 with TRBJ2-5; D unresolved. The germline V gene has CDR1 DFQATT and CDR2 SNEGSKA (reference sequence). V lost 3 bases, J lost 4 bases, and 6 bases lay in between. The CDR3 extends over 11 amino acids. CDR3 DNA: TGCAGTGCTAGGATGCGAGAGACCCAGTACTTC. This encodes CSARMRETQYF.

In nucleotides, the CDR3 is TGTGCCATCAGTCCCGGGACAGCGAACACTGAAGCTTTCTTT. It codes for CAISPGTANTEAFF. The gene calls are TRBV10-3 and TRBJ1-1; TRBD1 agrees at 7 bases. The CDR3 sequence is 14 residues long. J was trimmed by 1 base and V by 5 bases; bases with no gene match: 4. CDR1 is ENHRY and CDR2 is SYGVKD in the germline V gene.

The count of this clone is one. DNA for the CDR3: TGTGCCACCAGTGATCAAACACCGGGACAGAAGAATGAGCAGTTCTTC. It specifies CATSDQTPGQKNEQFF. The rearrangement uses TRBV24-1 and TRBJ2-1; 7 bases align to TRBD1. In germline, CDR1 is KGHDR, CDR2 SFDVKD. Trimming cost V 3 bases and J 7 bases; bases outside gene matches: 11. The CDR3 runs 16 residues.

The chain links TRBV11-3 to TRBJ1-4; perhaps TRBD1 as D (6 bases). The length of the CDR3 is 11 residues. Germline V gene lookup returns CDR1 SGHNT and CDR2 YENEEA. Deletions cut 5 bases from V and 8 bases from J, with 6 bases between. The CDR3, as DNA: TGTGCCAGCAGCCAGGGGGAAAAACTGTTTTTT. Translating gives CASSQGEKLFF. Using reference TRBV11-3 and TRBJ1-4 for the parts outside the CDR3, the full variable domain is EAGVVQSPRYKIIEKKQPVAFWCNPISGHNTLYWYLQNLGQGPELLIRYENEEAVDDSQLPKDRFSAERLKGVDSTLKIQPAELGDSAVYLCASSQGEKLFFGSGTQLSVL.

This chain connects TRBV11-3 to TRBJ2-5; 10 bases match TRBD2. There are 16 residues in the CDR3. The J segment lost 2 bases and the V segment lost 5 bases, leaving 8 bases of the junction unmatched. Germline V gene data show CDR1 as SGHNT and CDR2 as YENEEA. DNA for the CDR3: TGTGCCAGCAGCCCCCTAGCGGGGGCCAAACAAGAGACCCAGTACTTC. This sequence encodes CASSPLAGAKQETQYF.

The rearrangement joins TRBV30 to TRBJ1-4; TRBD1 agrees at 7 bases. Per germline, CDR1 GTSNPN and CDR2 SVGIG (reference sequence). J lost 8 bases, V lost 4 bases, and 1 base had no gene match. The CDR3 is 11 amino acids. CDR3 amino acids: CAWTGGEKLFF. As DNA, the CDR3 is TGTGCCTGGACAGGGGGGGAAAAACTGTTTTTT.

The chain is built from TRBV29-1 and TRBJ1-3, with 7 bases matching TRBD1. There are 14 residues in the CDR3. Germline CDR1 reads SQVTM; CDR2 reads ANQGSEA. The V and J ends lost 2 bases and 3 bases, in that order; junction bases with no gene match: 4. CDR3 nucleotides: TGCAGCGTTGAACCTCAGGGGGTTGGAAACACCATATATTTT. As protein: CSVEPQGVGNTIYF.

This chain links TRBV9 with TRBJ1-6, with TRBD1 matching over 7 bases. Germline V gives CDR1 SGDLS, CDR2 YYNGEE. J was trimmed by 8 bases and V by 2 bases; bases with no gene match: 10. This CDR3 has 16 residues. The CDR3, as DNA: TGTGCCAGCAGCGTTCGACCGGGACAGCGGGATTCACCCCTCCACTTT. Translated, it gives CASSVRPGQRDSPLHF. The full variable domain, completed using reference TRBV9 and TRBJ1-6, is DSGVTQTPKHLITATGQRVTLRCSPRSGDLSVYWYQQSLDQGLQFLIQYYNGEERAKGNILERFSAQQFPDLHSELNLSSLELGDSALYFCASSVRPGQRDSPLHFGNGTRLTVT.

This clone came up a few times. The genes are TRBV10-3 and TRBJ1-5, with D possibly TRBD1 on 6 matching bases. The CDR3 covers 13 residues. Deletions cut 2 bases from V and 6 bases from J, with 8 bases between. Germline values: CDR1 ENHRY, CDR2 SYGVKD. CDR3 residues: CAISEGGGQPQHF. CDR3 sequence (DNA): TGTGCCATCAGTGAGGGGGGCGGTCAGCCCCAGCATTTT.

The chain carries TRBV4-2 and TRBJ1-6; 9 bases align to TRBD1. Germline loops: CDR1 LGHNA, CDR2 YNFKEQ. The CDR3 sequence is 17 residues long. V was clipped by 0 bases and J by 7 bases; unmatched bases: 7. For the CDR3, the DNA is TGTGCCAGCAGCCAAGACGGTAGCGGGACAGGGAATTCACCCCTCCACTTT. Translating gives CASSQDGSGTGNSPLHF.